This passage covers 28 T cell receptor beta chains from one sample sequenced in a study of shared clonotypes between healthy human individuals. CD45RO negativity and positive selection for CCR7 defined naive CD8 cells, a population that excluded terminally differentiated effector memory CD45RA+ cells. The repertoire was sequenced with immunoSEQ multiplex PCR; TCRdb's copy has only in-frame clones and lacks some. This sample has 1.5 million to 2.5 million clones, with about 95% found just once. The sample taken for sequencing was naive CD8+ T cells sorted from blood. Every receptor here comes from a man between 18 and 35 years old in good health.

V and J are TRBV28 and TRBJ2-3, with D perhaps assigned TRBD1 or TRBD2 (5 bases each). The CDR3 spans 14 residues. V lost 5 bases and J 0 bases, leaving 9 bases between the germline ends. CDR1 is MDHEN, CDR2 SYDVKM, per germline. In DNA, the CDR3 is TGTGCCAGCAGTCAACGGGACAGCACAGATACGCAGTATTTT. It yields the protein CASSQRDSTDTQYF.

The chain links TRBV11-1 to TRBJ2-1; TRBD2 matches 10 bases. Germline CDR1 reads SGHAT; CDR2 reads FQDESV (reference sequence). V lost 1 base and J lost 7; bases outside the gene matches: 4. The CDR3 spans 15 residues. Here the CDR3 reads CASSLDSGGVNEQFF. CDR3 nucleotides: TGTGCCAGCAGCTTAGACAGCGGGGGGGTGAATGAGCAGTTCTTC.

This CDR3 is CASGPRGRFGGYTF. The CDR3 DNA is TGTGCCAGCGGCCCGAGAGGGCGGTTTGGTGGCTACACCTTC. The chain is built from TRBV7-9 and TRBJ1-2; D unclear. In germline, CDR1 is SEHNR, CDR2 FQNEAQ (reference sequence). V lost 8 bases and J 7 bases, leaving 20 bases between the germline ends. The CDR3 is 14 amino acids.

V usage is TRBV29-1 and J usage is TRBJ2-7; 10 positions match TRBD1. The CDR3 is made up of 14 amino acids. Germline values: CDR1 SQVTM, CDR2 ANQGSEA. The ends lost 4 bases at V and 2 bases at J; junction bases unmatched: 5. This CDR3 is CSVVPGTGAYEQYF. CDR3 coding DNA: TGCAGCGTTGTCCCCGGGACAGGGGCCTACGAGCAGTACTTC.

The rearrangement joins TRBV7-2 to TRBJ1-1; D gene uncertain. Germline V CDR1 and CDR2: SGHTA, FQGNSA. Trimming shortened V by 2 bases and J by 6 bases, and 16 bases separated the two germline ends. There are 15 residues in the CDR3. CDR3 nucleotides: TGTGCCAGCAGCTTACTGATTCGGGTGGCCCCTGAAGCTTTCTTT. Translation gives CASSLLIRVAPEAFF.

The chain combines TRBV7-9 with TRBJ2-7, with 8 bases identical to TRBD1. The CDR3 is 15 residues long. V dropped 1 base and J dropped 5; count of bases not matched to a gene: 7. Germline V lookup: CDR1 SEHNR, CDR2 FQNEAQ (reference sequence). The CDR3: CASSLGQGKYNEQYF. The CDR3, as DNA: TGTGCCAGCAGCTTAGGACAGGGGAAATACAACGAGCAGTACTTC. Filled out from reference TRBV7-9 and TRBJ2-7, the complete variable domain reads DTGVSQNPRHKITKRGQNVTFRCDPISEHNRLYWYRQTLGQGPEFLTYFQNEAQLEKSRLLSDRFSAERPKGSFSTLEIQRTEQGDSAMYLCASSLGQGKYNEQYFGPGTRLTVT.

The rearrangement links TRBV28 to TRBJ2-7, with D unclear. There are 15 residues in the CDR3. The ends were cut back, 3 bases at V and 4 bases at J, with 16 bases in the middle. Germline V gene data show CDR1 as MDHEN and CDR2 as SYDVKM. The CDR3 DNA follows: TGTGCCAGCAGTTTTCCGCCGGCGGAGTGGTACGAGCAGTACTTC. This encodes CASSFPPAEWYEQYF. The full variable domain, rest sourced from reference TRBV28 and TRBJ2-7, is DVKVTQSSRYLVKRTGEKVFLECVQDMDHENMFWYRQDPGLGLRLIYFSYDVKMKEKGDIPEGYSVSREKKERFSLILESASTNQTSMYLCASSFPPAEWYEQYFGPGTRLTVT.

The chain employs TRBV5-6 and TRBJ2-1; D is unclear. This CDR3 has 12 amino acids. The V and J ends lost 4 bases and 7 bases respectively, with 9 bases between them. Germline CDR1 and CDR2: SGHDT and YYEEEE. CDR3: CASSAYLNEQFF. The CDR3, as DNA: TGTGCCAGCAGCGCCTACTTGAATGAGCAGTTCTTC.

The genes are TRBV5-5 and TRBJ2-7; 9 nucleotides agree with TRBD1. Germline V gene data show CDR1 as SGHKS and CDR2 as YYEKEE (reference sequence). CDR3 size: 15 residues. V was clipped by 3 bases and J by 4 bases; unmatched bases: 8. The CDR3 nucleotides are TGTGCCAGCAGCTCACCCGGGACAGGGAGGTACGAGCAGTACTTC. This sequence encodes CASSSPGTGRYEQYF.

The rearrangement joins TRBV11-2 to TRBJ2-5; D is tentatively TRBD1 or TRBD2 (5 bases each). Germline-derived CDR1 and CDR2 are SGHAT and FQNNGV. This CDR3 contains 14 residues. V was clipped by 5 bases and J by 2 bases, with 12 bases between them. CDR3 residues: CASSGASTQETQYF. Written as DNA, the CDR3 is TGTGCCAGCAGCGGGGCTAGCACACAAGAGACCCAGTACTTC.

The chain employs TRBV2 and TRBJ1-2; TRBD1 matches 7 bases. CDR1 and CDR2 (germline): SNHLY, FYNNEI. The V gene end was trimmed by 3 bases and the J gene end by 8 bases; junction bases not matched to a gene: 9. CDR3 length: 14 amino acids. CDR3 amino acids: CASSDPTGLIGYTF. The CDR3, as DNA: TGTGCCAGCAGTGACCCGACAGGGTTAATCGGCTACACCTTC.

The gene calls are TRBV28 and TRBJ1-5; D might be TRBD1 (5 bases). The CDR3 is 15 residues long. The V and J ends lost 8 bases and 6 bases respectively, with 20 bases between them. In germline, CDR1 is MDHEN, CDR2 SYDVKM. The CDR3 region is CASDSPRDLSQPQHF. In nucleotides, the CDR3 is TGTGCCAGCGATTCGCCCAGGGATCTGAGTCAGCCCCAGCATTTT.

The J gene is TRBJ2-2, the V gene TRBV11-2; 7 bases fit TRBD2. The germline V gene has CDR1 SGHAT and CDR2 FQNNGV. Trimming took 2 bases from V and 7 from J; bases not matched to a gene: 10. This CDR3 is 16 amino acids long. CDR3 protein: CASSLRGRGINGELFF. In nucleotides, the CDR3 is TGTGCCAGCAGCTTACGCGGGAGAGGAATCAACGGGGAGCTGTTTTTT.

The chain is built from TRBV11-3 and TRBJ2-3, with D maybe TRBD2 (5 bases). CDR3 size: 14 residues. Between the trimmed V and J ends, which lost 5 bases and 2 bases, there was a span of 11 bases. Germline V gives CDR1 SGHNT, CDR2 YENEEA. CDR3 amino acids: CASSPSGVTDTQYF. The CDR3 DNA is TGTGCCAGCAGCCCCAGCGGAGTCACAGATACGCAGTATTTT.

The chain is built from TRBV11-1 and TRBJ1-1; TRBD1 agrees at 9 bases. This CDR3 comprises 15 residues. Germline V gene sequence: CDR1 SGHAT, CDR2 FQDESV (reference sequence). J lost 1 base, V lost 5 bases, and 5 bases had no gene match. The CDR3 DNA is TGTGCCAGCAGCCCGAGGACAGGGGAGAACACTGAAGCTTTCTTT. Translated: CASSPRTGENTEAFF.

CDR3 nucleotide sequence: TGTGCCAGCAGTGAAGCCCCCCTAGTTCCTGAGCAGTTCTTC. Translated: CASSEAPLVPEQFF. The chain links TRBV6-1 to TRBJ2-1; no definite D call. The V end lost 0 bases, the J end lost 9 bases, and 12 bases lay between the germline ends. CDR1 is MNHNS, CDR2 SASEGT, per germline. The CDR3 is 14 residues long.

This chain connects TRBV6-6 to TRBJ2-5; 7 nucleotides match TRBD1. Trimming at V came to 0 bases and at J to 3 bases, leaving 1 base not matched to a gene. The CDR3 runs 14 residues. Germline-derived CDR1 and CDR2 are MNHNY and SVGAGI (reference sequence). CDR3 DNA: TGTGCCAGCAGTTACTCGGGACAGAAAGAGACCCAGTACTTC. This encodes CASSYSGQKETQYF.

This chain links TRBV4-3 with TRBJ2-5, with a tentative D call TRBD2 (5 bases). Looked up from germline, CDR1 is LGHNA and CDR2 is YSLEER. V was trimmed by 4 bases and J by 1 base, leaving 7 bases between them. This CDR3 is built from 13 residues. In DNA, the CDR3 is TGCGCCAGCAGCCCCGGGGTCCAAGAGACCCAGTACTTC. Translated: CASSPGVQETQYF.

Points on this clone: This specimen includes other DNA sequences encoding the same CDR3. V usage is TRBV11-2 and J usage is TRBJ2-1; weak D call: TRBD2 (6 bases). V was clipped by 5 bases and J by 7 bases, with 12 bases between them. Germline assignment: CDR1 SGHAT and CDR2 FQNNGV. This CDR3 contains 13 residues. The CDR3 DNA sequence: TGTGCCAGCAGCCTCGGGAGTCTGAATGAGCAGTTCTTC. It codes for CASSLGSLNEQFF.

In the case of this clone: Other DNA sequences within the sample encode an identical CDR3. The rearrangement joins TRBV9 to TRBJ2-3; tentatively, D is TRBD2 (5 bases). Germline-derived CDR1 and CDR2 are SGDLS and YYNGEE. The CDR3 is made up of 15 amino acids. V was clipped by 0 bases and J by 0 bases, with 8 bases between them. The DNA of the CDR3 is TGTGCCAGCAGCGTAGGAGGGCTTAGCACAGATACGCAGTATTTT. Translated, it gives CASSVGGLSTDTQYF.

This chain's CDR3 is CASSFPREGSTDTQYF. CDR3 sequence (DNA): TGTGCCAGCAGCTTCCCCAGGGAAGGGAGCACAGATACGCAGTATTTT. V is TRBV7-8 and J is TRBJ2-3, with D possibly TRBD1 on 5 matching bases. The CDR3 consists of 16 residues. The germline V gene has CDR1 SGHVS and CDR2 FQNEAQ. Trimming left V 3 bases short and J 0 bases short, with 13 bases between.

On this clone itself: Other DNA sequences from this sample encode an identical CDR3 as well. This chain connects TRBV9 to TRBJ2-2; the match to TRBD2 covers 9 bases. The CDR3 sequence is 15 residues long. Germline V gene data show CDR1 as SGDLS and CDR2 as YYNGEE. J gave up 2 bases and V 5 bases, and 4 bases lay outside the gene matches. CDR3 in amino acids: CASSFSGRNTGELFF. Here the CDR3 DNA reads TGTGCCAGCAGTTTTAGCGGGAGAAACACCGGGGAGCTGTTTTTT.

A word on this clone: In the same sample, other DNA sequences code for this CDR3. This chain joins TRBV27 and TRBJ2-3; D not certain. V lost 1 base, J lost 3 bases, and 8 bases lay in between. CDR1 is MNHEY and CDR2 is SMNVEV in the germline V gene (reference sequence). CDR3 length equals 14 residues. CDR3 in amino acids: CASSLLGLTDTQYF. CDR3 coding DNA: TGTGCCAGCAGTTTATTGGGCCTAACAGATACGCAGTATTTT.

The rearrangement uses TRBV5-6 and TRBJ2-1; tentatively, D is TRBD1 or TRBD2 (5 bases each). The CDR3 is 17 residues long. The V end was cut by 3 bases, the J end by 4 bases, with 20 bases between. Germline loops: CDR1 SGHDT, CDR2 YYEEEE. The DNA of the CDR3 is TGTGCCAGCAGCTCAGCCCCAGACTGGGGACCTTACAATGAGCAGTTCTTC. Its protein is CASSSAPDWGPYNEQFF.

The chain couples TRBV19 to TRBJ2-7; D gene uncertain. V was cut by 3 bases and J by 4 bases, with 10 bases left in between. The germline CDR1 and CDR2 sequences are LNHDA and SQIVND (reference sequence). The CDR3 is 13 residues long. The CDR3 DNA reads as TGTGCCAGTAGTATTACGGACGGATACGAGCAGTACTTC. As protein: CASSITDGYEQYF.

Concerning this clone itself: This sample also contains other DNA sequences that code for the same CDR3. The CDR3 DNA follows: TGTGCCAGCAGTCCAACTAGCGGTACAGATACGCAGTATTTT. Protein: CASSPTSGTDTQYF. The V and J genes are TRBV6-6 and TRBJ2-3; TRBD2 agrees at 8 bases. Germline trimming cut 5 bases from V and 3 bases from J; bases unmatched to any gene: 4. CDR3 length: 14 amino acids. Germline CDR1 reads MNHNY; CDR2 reads SVGAGI (reference sequence).

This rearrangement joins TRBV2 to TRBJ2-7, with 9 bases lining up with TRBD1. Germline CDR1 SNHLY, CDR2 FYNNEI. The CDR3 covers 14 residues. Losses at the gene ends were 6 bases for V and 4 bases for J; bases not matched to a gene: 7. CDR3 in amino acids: CASRYDRGFYEQYF. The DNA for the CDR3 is TGTGCCAGCAGATATGACAGGGGGTTTTACGAGCAGTACTTC.

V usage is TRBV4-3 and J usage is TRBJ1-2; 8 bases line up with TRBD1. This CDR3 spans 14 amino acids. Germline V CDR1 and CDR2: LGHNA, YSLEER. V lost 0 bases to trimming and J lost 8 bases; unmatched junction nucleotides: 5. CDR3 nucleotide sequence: TGCGCCAGCAGCCAAGAATCAGGGGGCCGGGGCTACACCTTC. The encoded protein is CASSQESGGRGYTF.